This TCR beta chain was identified in a study of shared clonotypes between healthy human individuals. Findings and caveats of the study: Researchers sampled only blood; tissue repertoires likely differ.

Assay used: immunoSEQ multiplex PCR; TCRdb lists only in-frame clones, some missing. In the table there are about 480,000 clones, almost 80% of which are singletons. V lost 5 bases to trimming and J lost 4 bases, with 15 bases between them. Germline V gives CDR1 SNHLY, CDR2 FYNNEI. The CDR3 sequence is 15 residues long. Of note for this clone: Its antigen is undetermined.

The origin of this receptor is a woman in her forties in good health. Some clones in this sample may be carry-over from other donors' samples. The sample was PBMCs. V and J are TRBV2 and TRBJ2-1, with D perhaps matching TRBD1 (6 bases). CDR3 in amino acids: CASSKSGTNYNEQFF. Here the CDR3 DNA reads TGTGCCAGCAGTAAATCCGGGACAAATTACAATGAGCAGTTCTTC.